The 18 T cell receptor beta chains below come from one sample, sequenced in a study of blood T cell repertoires in COVID-19. Clones were read by immunoSEQ multiplex PCR, and TCRdb kept only the in-frame ones, dropping some. Here the sample spans about 91,000 clones, nearly 90% being singletons. The material sequenced was peripheral blood. The receptor source for this set is a man between 65 and 80 years old with acute or convalescent COVID-19.

The chain is built from TRBV6-1 and TRBJ1-2; D is uncertain. From germline, CDR1 is MNHNS and CDR2 SASEGT. The germline V and J ends were trimmed by 3 bases and 7 bases, with 15 bases remaining between them. The CDR3 contains 14 residues. CDR3 amino acids: CASSDSGSSSGYTF. The CDR3 DNA follows: TGTGCCAGCAGTGACAGTGGCTCCTCAAGTGGCTACACCTTC.

The rearrangement links TRBV7-9 to TRBJ1-2; 7 nucleotides agree with TRBD1. The CDR3 is made up of 14 amino acids. V shed 6 bases and J 8 bases; nucleotides not matched to a gene: 12. Germline assignment: CDR1 SEHNR and CDR2 FQNEAQ (reference sequence). CDR3 sequence (DNA): TGTGCCAGCAGGGAGGGGGCAGCCTCGTCAGGCTACACCTTC. Translated: CASREGAASSGYTF.

The chain links TRBV6-2 or TRBV6-3 to TRBJ1-3, with TRBD1 matching 7 bases. In germline, CDR1 is MNHEY, CDR2 SVGEGT. The CDR3 is made up of 14 amino acids. V lost 5 bases to trimming and J lost 4 bases; unmatched junction nucleotides: 5. Written as DNA, the CDR3 is TGTGCCAGCAGTGGAGGGGGCAAGGGAAACACCATATATTTT. Its protein product is CASSGGGKGNTIYF.

The V gene is TRBV28, the J gene TRBJ2-6; D is uncertain. Trimming took 3 bases from V and 0 from J, leaving 6 bases between them. The CDR3 extends over 15 amino acids. Germline CDR1 and CDR2: MDHEN and SYDVKM. DNA of the CDR3: TGTGCCAGCAGTTTGTCGGTCTCTGGGGCCAACGTCCTGACTTTC. Residues: CASSLSVSGANVLTF.

The CDR3 DNA follows: TGTGCCAGTAGTGGCCCAGGGACTACCTACGAGCAGTACTTC. As protein: CASSGPGTTYEQYF. V is TRBV19 and J is TRBJ2-7, with TRBD2 matching over 7 bases. Trimming at V came to 5 bases and at J to 2 bases, leaving 6 bases not matched to a gene. The germline V gene encodes CDR1 LNHDA and CDR2 SQIVND (reference sequence). CDR3 length: 14 amino acids.

V usage is TRBV4-1 and J usage is TRBJ1-2, with D possibly matching TRBD1 (5 bases). This CDR3 is built from 14 residues. The V gene's germline CDR1 is MGHRA and CDR2 YSYEKL. Trimming removed 0 bases at V and 1 base at J, with 6 bases between. This CDR3 reads CASSQDDSNYGYTF. In nucleotides, the CDR3 is TGCGCCAGCAGCCAAGACGACAGTAACTATGGCTACACCTTC.

The CDR3 reads CAIGGGDIAKNIQYF. CDR3 nucleotide sequence: TGTGCCATTGGGGGAGGGGATATAGCCAAAAACATTCAGTACTTC. This chain uses TRBV28 with TRBJ2-4; TRBD2 agrees at 7 bases. The CDR3 is 15 residues long. Germline values: CDR1 MDHEN, CDR2 SYDVKM. V dropped 10 bases and J dropped 0; count of bases not matched to a gene: 9. Supplemented by reference TRBV28 and TRBJ2-4, the full variable domain reads DVKVTQSSRYLVKRTGEKVFLECVQDMDHENMFWYRQDPGLGLRLIYFSYDVKMKEKGDIPEGYSVSREKKERFSLILESASTNQTSMYLCAIGGGDIAKNIQYFGAGTRLSVL.

The genes are TRBV29-1 and TRBJ2-4; TRBD2 agrees at 14 bases. The germline gives CDR1 SQVTM, CDR2 ANQGSEA. The trim removed 8 bases at V and 7 bases at J, leaving 13 bases unmatched. This CDR3 region has 16 residues. The CDR3 here is CSTLGGLAGGENIQYF. CDR3 bases: TGCAGCACACTTGGCGGACTAGCGGGGGGTGAGAACATTCAGTACTTC.

This chain connects TRBV11-3 to TRBJ1-2, with 8 bases matching TRBD1. CDR1 SGHNT and CDR2 YENEEA come from the germline V gene. The CDR3 sequence is 13 residues long. The ends lost 6 bases at V and 8 bases at J; junction bases unmatched: 8. CDR3 in DNA: TGTGCCAGCAGTTTTACAGGGGGAGGAGGCTACACCTTC. Its protein is CASSFTGGGGYTF.

The J gene is TRBJ2-3, the V gene TRBV6-1; 9 bases align to TRBD2. This CDR3 spans 17 amino acids. Unmatched junction bases numbered 16, after V lost 5 bases and J lost 7 bases. Germline assignment: CDR1 MNHNS and CDR2 SASEGT. The CDR3 sequence: CASSKGSSAGGLNTQYF. DNA for the CDR3: TGTGCCAGCAGTAAAGGGTCTTCAGCGGGGGGTTTGAATACGCAGTATTTT.

This clone was detected only a few times. The chain has TRBV9 and TRBJ1-3, with a tentative D call TRBD1 (5 bases). The CDR3 loop spans 15 amino acids. The V gene lost 1 base and the J gene lost 3 bases, with 11 bases spanning the gap. Germline assignment: CDR1 SGDLS and CDR2 YYNGEE. CDR3 region: CASSVQGKYGNTIYF. CDR3 nucleotides: TGTGCCAGCAGCGTACAGGGAAAATATGGAAACACCATATATTTT.

The chain couples TRBV2 to TRBJ1-1; D gene ambiguous. The length of the CDR3 is 13 residues. CDR1 and CDR2 from the germline V gene are SNHLY and FYNNEI. V gave up 2 bases and J gave up 1 base, with 5 bases separating them. CDR3 residues: CASSENQNTEAFF. CDR3 in DNA: TGTGCCAGCAGTGAAAATCAGAACACTGAAGCTTTCTTT.

This clone was seen only once. The J gene is TRBJ2-6, the V gene TRBV21-1; TRBD1, the D gene given by the table, was not confirmed from the DNA. TRBV21-1 is shown as a pseudogene. The CDR3 runs 16 residues. The CDR3 region has the DNA TGTGCCAGCAGCACGGACAGTCGCTCTGGGGCCAACGTCCTGACTTTC. This sequence encodes CASSTDSRSGANVLTF.

V gene TRBV5-4 combines with J gene TRBJ2-3; D not certain. CDR1 and CDR2 from the germline V gene are SGHNT and YYREEE (reference sequence). The CDR3 totals 12 residues. With 2 bases removed from V and 5 bases from J, the gap between germline ends came to 6 bases. The CDR3 here is CASSFPGDTQYF. For the CDR3, the DNA is TGTGCCAGCAGCTTTCCCGGAGATACGCAGTATTTT.

The rearrangement joins TRBV5-1 to TRBJ1-1; tentatively, D is TRBD1 (5 bases). Germline V gene sequence: CDR1 SGHRS, CDR2 YFSETQ. This CDR3 comprises 12 residues. V lost 0 bases and J 8 bases, leaving 8 bases between the germline ends. The CDR3 loop reads CASSLVPGEAFF. In DNA, the CDR3 is TGCGCCAGCAGCTTGGTGCCAGGGGAAGCTTTCTTT. Using reference TRBV5-1 and TRBJ1-1 for the parts outside the CDR3, the full variable domain is KAGVTQTPRYLIKTRGQQVTLSCSPISGHRSVSWYQQTPGQGLQFLFEYFSETQRNKGNFPGRFSGRQFSNSRSEMNVSTLELGDSALYLCASSLVPGEAFFGQGTRLTVV.

This clone was seen only a few times. The CDR3 region is CASSQRQGVGYGYTF. CDR3 coding DNA: TGTGCCAGCAGCCAACGACAGGGGGTAGGGTATGGCTACACCTTC. The chain couples TRBV3-1 (or the pseudogene TRBV3-2) to TRBJ1-2; 9 positions agree with TRBD1. Germline loops: CDR1 LGHDT, CDR2 YNNKEL (reference sequence). V lost 2 bases, J lost 5 bases, and 6 bases stayed unmatched. This CDR3 is 15 amino acids long.

In this sample, this clone turned up once. The chain employs TRBV6-5 and TRBJ1-6; 9 bases are shared with TRBD1. Germline V gene lookup returns CDR1 MNHEY and CDR2 SVGAGI. The CDR3 spans 15 residues. With 4 bases clipped from V and 10 bases from J, the junction kept 8 bases outside the gene matches. CDR3: CASSLGGQGGSPLHF. CDR3 coding DNA: TGTGCCAGCAGTTTGGGGGGACAGGGAGGCTCACCCCTCCACTTT.

This clone was detected a few times. This chain links TRBV7-9 with TRBJ1-2; TRBD1 is a possible D gene (5 bases). CDR1 and CDR2 from the germline V gene are SEHNR and FQNEAQ (reference sequence). Trimming took off 6 bases at V and 3 bases at J, with 11 bases between the two ends. CDR3 length: 13 residues. The CDR3 region is CASSQTEDYGYTF. CDR3 coding DNA: TGTGCCAGCAGTCAGACAGAGGACTATGGCTACACCTTC.